A selection of T cell receptor beta chains follows, all from one sample in a study of CD8 T cells in Susac syndrome. TCRdb re-analysed the immunoSEQ multiplex PCR reads in MiXCR, keeping a single row per CDR3 protein. The sample contains around 100,000 distinct CDR3 sequences, roughly 96% of which appear only once. The sequenced sample was CD8+ T cells from PBMCs. Receptors were obtained from a human donor with Susac syndrome. Each CDR3 is given without its conserved first and last residue. D genes are given only for firm matches.

V	D	J	CDR3
TRBV18	TRBD2	TRBJ2-1	ASSALAGGYNEQF
TRBV7-9	TRBD2	TRBJ2-5	ASSLLAGMKETQY
TRBV9	NA	TRBJ1-5	ASSVGDTLSNQPQH
TRBV11-2	TRBD2	TRBJ2-1	ASSLESGGYNEQF
TRBV6-5	NA	TRBJ2-5	AIGGPPQETQY
TRBV21-1	NA	TRBJ1-2	ANLSNYGYT
TRBV5-8	NA	TRBJ2-5	ASSLAPGWYQETQY
TRBV4-1	TRBD1	TRBJ2-7	ASSRTGGYPYEQY
TRBV29-1	NA	TRBJ2-2	SVEETDTGELF
TRBV15	TRBD1	TRBJ2-3	ATSSGGAADTQY
TRBV14	NA	TRBJ2-2	ASSQDWVTVTGELF